The rows below give T cell receptor beta chains drawn from one sample of a study of OX40 agonist ivuxolimab in advanced cancers. Repertoires were generated with immunoSEQ multiplex PCR, while TCRdb's copy carries only in-frame clones and drops some. The sample consists of 95,000 to 120,000 clones, less than 95% of them appearing once. Sequenced material: CD4+ or CD8+ T cells sorted from blood, taken in a trial of the OX40 agonist ivuxolimab. These receptors came from an adult with an advanced solid tumor such as melanoma, head and neck, liver or kidney cancer. The CDR3 runs from the conserved cysteine through the conserved F or W. Fields, in order: clone size, V gene, J gene, D gene, CDR3 DNA, CDR3 protein. A D gene is named only where the DNA matches it firmly. Some rows mark clone size as missing; the rest say once, few, many or name a class of expanded clone.

abundance: NA
v_gene: TRBV4-1
j_gene: TRBJ2-7
d_gene: TRBD2
CDR3nt: TGCGCCAGCAGCCAAGTTCTGAGGACTAGCGGGAGGGCCAAGTACTTC
CDR3aa: CASSQVLRTSGRAKYF

abundance: NA
v_gene: TRBV29-1
j_gene: TRBJ2-7
d_gene: NA
CDR3nt: TGCAGCGTTGAGGGTCAGTCTACCTACGAGCAGTACTTC
CDR3aa: CSVEGQSTYEQYF

abundance: once
v_gene: TRBV2
j_gene: TRBJ2-2
d_gene: NA
CDR3nt: TGTGCCAGCAGTGAACTGCAGGCAGGGAATACCGGGGAGCTGTTTTTT
CDR3aa: CASSELQAGNTGELFF

abundance: NA
v_gene: TRBV19
j_gene: TRBJ2-7
d_gene: TRBD2
CDR3nt: TGTGCCAGTAGTATTGGGGGAGGGTGGGTTTACGAGCAGTACTTC
CDR3aa: CASSIGGGWVYEQYF

abundance: NA
v_gene: TRBV4-1
j_gene: TRBJ1-1
d_gene: TRBD1
CDR3nt: TGCGCCAGCAGCCAAGATGGCCGACAGGGGGAGATTGAAGCTTTCTTT
CDR3aa: CASSQDGRQGEIEAFF

abundance: NA
v_gene: TRBV19
j_gene: TRBJ2-5
d_gene: NA
CDR3nt: TGTGCCAGTAAACCCGATACACTAGAGACCCAGTACTTC
CDR3aa: CASKPDTLETQYF

abundance: NA
v_gene: TRBV7-7
j_gene: TRBJ2-5
d_gene: NA
CDR3nt: TGTGCTAGCAGCTTAGGGGACTCCCAAGAGACCCAGTACTTC
CDR3aa: CASSLGDSQETQYF

abundance: once
v_gene: TRBV30
j_gene: TRBJ1-5
d_gene: NA
CDR3nt: TGTGCCTGGAGGTTAAGGGGGGGTTTTCAGCCCCAGCATTTT
CDR3aa: CAWRLRGGFQPQHF

abundance: once
v_gene: TRBV10-3
j_gene: TRBJ2-1
d_gene: NA
CDR3nt: TGTGCCATCAGCACCACCGGGACACAAGCTTGGGATGAGCAGTTCTTC
CDR3aa: CAISTTGTQAWDEQFF

abundance: NA
v_gene: TRBV29-1
j_gene: TRBJ1-6
d_gene: NA
CDR3nt: TGCAGCGTTACAACGGCCTATAATTCACCCCTCCACTTT
CDR3aa: CSVTTAYNSPLHF

abundance: NA
v_gene: TRBV5-6
j_gene: TRBJ2-7
d_gene: NA
CDR3nt: TGTGCCAGCAGCCCCCTTCGGGGGATGGTGATCTACGAGCAGTACTTC
CDR3aa: CASSPLRGMVIYEQYF

abundance: NA
v_gene: TRBV5-1
j_gene: TRBJ2-3
d_gene: NA
CDR3nt: TGCGCCAGCAGCGCCGGACCTAGCACAGATACGCAGTATTTT
CDR3aa: CASSAGPSTDTQYF

abundance: NA
v_gene: TRBV5-8
j_gene: TRBJ1-2
d_gene: NA
CDR3nt: TGTGCCAGCAGCCTCAGGACGGGACACTATGGCTACACCTTC
CDR3aa: CASSLRTGHYGYTF

abundance: NA
v_gene: TRBV6-5
j_gene: TRBJ1-6
d_gene: NA
CDR3nt: TGTGCCAGCAGGAGGATCTTTTATAATTCACCCCTCCACTTT
CDR3aa: CASRRIFYNSPLHF

abundance: NA
v_gene: TRBV6-5
j_gene: TRBJ1-1
d_gene: TRBD1
CDR3nt: TGTGCCAGCAGTTACTCCGGACAGGAGATGACTGAAGCTTTCTTT
CDR3aa: CASSYSGQEMTEAFF

abundance: NA
v_gene: TRBV18
j_gene: TRBJ2-7
d_gene: NA
CDR3nt: TGTGCCAGCTCACCGGCAGGGGAGTTGTACGAGCAGTACTTC
CDR3aa: CASSPAGELYEQYF

abundance: NA
v_gene: TRBV27
j_gene: TRBJ1-2
d_gene: TRBD1
CDR3nt: TGTGCCAGCCATAAGACAGGGGACTATGGCTACACCTTC
CDR3aa: CASHKTGDYGYTF

abundance: NA
v_gene: TRBV30
j_gene: TRBJ1-2
d_gene: NA
CDR3nt: TGTGCCTGGAGTGAGGGTGGCGGCTACACCTTC
CDR3aa: CAWSEGGGYTF

abundance: NA
v_gene: TRBV5-1
j_gene: TRBJ2-3
d_gene: TRBD1
CDR3nt: TGCGCCAGCAGCCCTGCAGGACAGGGGTTCACAGATACGCAGTATTTT
CDR3aa: CASSPAGQGFTDTQYF

abundance: NA
v_gene: TRBV19
j_gene: TRBJ2-7
d_gene: TRBD1
CDR3nt: TGTGCCAGTAGTATGGTAGGACAGGGGATCTTCTCATCCTACGAGCAGTACTTC
CDR3aa: CASSMVGQGIFSSYEQYF